The rows below give T cell receptor beta chains drawn from one sample of a study of cytomegalovirus exposure and HLA in healthy donors. Using immunoSEQ multiplex PCR, the repertoire was profiled, and TCRdb retains in-frame clones only, with some absent. The data show tens of thousands of clones, with roughly 79% seen just once and about 4% held by the top ten. The sample was PBMCs. All receptors derive from a woman in her thirties or forties in good health and CMV-seronegative. Each CDR3 is given with its conserved first and last residue. Not all rows give a size; the values are once, few, many and, for expanded clones, a class.

>TRBV7-9|-|TRBJ2-2
CASSPPTGTGELFF
>TRBV6-5|-|TRBJ1-6
CASSTGLRISPLHF
>TRBV4-1|-|TRBJ2-6
CASSQEWSAGISGANVLTF
>TRBV5-5|-|TRBJ1-5
CASRLEVGGNQPQNF
>TRBV28|-|TRBJ1-5
CASTLQGGAGIHPQHF
>TRBV5-6|few|TRBJ1-1
CASSSLTMFIANTEAFF
>TRBV7-3|few|TRBJ2-1
CASSLNSDNEQFF
>TRBV9|-|TRBJ2-2
CASSVGGTDNTGELFF
>TRBV5-1|-|TRBJ2-5
CASSRGTAQETQYF
>TRBV19|once|TRBJ1-2
CASSLILAGGFGGYTF
>TRBV5-6|-|TRBJ1-4
CASTLGLNEKLFF
>TRBV29-1|once|TRBJ2-3
CSVVPSDRTDTQYF
>TRBV27|-|TRBJ2-3
CASSLAGVRSDTQYF
>TRBV6-1|few|TRBJ1-2
CASSKQVNYGYTF
>TRBV15|-|TRBJ2-3
CATSLRTGGDTQYF